This TCR beta chain appears in the sequencing data of a study of siplizumab effects on memory and regulatory T cells. The CDR3 has 12 amino acids. Germline CDR1 SGHTS, CDR2 YDEGEE. J gave up 9 bases and V 4 bases, and 4 bases lay outside the gene matches. Data came from immunoSEQ multiplex PCR; TCRdb stores just in-frame clones and leaves some out. This table has 99,000 or so clones, around 94% appearing once. The chain employs TRBV5-8 and TRBJ2-7, with 10 bases aligning to TRBD1. Input material: non-Treg CD4+ T cells sorted from blood. The TCR originated in a human donor in good health. Here the CDR3 DNA reads TGTGCCAGCAGCCGGCGGGACAGGGGGCAGTACTTC. This translates into CASSRRDRGQYF.